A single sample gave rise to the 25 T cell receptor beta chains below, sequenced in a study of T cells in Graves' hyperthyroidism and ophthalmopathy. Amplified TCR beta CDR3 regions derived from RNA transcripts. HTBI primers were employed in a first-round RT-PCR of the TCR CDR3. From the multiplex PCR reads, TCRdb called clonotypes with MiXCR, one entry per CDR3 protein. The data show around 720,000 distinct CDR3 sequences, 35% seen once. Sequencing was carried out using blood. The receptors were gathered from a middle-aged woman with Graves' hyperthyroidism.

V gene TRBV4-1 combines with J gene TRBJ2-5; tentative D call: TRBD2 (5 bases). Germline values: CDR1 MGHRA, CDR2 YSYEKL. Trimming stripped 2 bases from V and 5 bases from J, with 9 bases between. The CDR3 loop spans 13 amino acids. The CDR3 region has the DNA TGCGCCAGCAGCCAAACTAGGGTGGAGACCCAGTACTTC. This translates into CASSQTRVETQYF.

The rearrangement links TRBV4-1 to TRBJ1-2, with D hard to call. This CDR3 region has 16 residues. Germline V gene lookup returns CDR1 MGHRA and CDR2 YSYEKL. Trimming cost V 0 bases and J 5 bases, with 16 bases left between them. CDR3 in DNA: TGCGCCAGCAGCCAAGAATCGTCCTCAGGAGGGTATGGCTACACCTTC. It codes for CASSQESSSGGYGYTF.

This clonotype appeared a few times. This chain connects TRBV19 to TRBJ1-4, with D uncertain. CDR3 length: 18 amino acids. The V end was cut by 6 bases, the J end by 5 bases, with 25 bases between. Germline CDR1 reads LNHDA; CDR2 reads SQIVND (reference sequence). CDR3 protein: CASSPRRQQQGPNEKLFF. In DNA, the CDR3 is TGTGCCAGTAGCCCAAGGCGCCAGCAGCAAGGACCAAATGAAAAACTGTTTTTT.

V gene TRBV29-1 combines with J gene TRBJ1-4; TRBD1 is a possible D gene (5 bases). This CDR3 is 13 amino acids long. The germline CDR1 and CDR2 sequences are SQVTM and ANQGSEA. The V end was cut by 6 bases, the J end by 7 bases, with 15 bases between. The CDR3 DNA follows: TGCAGCGTGGCCCCGGGGCAGGGTGAAAAACTGTTTTTT. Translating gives CSVAPGQGEKLFF.

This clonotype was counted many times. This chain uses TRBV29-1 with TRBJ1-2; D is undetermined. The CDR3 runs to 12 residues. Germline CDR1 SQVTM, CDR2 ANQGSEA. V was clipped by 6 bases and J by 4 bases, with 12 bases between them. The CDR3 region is CSVAESSYGYTF. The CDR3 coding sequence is TGCAGCGTGGCCGAGAGTTCCTATGGCTACACCTTC.

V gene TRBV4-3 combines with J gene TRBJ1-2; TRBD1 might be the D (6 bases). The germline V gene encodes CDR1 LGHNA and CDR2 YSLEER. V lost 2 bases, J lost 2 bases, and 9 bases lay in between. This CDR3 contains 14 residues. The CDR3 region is CASSQTGRNYGYTF. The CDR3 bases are TGCGCCAGCAGCCAAACAGGGAGGAACTATGGCTACACCTTC.

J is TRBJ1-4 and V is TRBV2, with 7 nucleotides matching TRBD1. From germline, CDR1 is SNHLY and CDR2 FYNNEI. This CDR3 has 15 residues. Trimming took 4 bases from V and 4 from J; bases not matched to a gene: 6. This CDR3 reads CASSVSGTVNEKLFF. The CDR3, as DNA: TGTGCCAGCAGTGTGTCCGGGACAGTTAATGAAAAACTGTTTTTT.

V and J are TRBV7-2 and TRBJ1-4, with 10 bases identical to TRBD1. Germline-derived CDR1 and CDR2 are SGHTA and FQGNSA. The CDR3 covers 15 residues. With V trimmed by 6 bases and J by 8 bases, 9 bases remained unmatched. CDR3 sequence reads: CASSRQGAGLEKLFF. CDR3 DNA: TGTGCCAGCAGTAGACAGGGGGCGGGTTTGGAAAAACTGTTTTTT.

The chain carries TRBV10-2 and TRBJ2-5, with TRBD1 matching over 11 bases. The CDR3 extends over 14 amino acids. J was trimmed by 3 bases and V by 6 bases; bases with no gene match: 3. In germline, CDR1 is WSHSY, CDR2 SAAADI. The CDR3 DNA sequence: TGCGCCAGCAGCAGGACAGGGGGCAAAGAGACCCAGTACTTC. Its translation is CASSRTGGKETQYF.

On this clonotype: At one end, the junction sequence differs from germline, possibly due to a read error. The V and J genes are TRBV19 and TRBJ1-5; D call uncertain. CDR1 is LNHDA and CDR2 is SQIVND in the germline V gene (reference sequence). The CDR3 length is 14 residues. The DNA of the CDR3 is TGTGCCAGCAGTGAAGTCGGCGGAGATCAGCTCCAGCATTTT. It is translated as CASSEVGGDQLQHF.

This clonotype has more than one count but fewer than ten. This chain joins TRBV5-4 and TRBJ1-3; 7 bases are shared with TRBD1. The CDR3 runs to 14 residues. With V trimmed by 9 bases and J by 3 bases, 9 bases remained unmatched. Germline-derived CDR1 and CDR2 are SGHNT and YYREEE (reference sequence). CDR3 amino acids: CATDQGESGNTIYF. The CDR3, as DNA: TGTGCCACCGATCAGGGGGAAAGTGGAAACACCATATATTTT.

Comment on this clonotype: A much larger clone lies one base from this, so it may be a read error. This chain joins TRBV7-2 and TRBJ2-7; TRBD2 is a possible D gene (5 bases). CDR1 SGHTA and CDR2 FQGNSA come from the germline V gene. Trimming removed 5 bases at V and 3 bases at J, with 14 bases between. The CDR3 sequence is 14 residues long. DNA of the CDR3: TGTGCCAGCAGCCTCGCTAGCCGTTACTACGAGCAGTACTTC. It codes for CASSLASRYYEQYF.

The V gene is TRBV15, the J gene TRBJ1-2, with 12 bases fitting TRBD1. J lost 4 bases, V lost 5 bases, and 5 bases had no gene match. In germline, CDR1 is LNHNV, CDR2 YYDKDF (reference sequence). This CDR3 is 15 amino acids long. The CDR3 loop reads CATSPGQGAVYGYTF. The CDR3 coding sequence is TGTGCCACCAGCCCGGGACAGGGGGCCGTCTATGGCTACACCTTC.

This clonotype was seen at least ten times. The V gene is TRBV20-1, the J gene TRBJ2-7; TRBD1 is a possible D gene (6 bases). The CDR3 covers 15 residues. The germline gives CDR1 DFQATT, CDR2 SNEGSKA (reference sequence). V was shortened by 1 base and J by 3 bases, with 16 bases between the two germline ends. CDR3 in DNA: TGCAGTGCTAGAGTCGTCGGGACACAGCACTACGAGCAGTACTTC. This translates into CSARVVGTQHYEQYF.

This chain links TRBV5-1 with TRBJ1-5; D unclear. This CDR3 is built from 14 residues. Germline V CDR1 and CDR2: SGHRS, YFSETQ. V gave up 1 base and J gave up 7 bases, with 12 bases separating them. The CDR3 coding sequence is TGCGCCAGCAGCTTGTCCGGTACTCAGCAGCCCCAGCATTTT. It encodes CASSLSGTQQPQHF.

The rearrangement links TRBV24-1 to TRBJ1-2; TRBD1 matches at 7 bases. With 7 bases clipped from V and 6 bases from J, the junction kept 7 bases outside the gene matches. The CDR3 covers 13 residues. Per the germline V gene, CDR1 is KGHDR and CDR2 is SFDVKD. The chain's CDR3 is CATRDDREHGYTF. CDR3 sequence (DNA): TGTGCCACCAGGGATGACAGGGAACATGGCTACACCTTC.

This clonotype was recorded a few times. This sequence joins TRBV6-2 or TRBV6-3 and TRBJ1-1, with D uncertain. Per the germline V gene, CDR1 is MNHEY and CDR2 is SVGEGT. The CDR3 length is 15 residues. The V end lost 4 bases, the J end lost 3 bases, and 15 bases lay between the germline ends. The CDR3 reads CASSSAVRQHTEAFF. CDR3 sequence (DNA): TGTGCCAGCAGTTCCGCGGTCCGTCAGCACACTGAAGCTTTCTTT.

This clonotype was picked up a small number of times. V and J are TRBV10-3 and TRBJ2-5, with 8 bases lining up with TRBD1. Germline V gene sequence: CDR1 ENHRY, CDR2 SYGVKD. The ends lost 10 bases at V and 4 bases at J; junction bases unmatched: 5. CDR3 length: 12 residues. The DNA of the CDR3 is TGTGCCAGCAGGGGGCCCCTAGAGACCCAGTACTTC. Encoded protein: CASRGPLETQYF.

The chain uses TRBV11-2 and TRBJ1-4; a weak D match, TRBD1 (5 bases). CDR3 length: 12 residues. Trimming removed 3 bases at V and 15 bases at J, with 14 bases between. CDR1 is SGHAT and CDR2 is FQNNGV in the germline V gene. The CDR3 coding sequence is TGTGCCAGCAGCTTCGGGGGACGGGGAATGTTTTTT. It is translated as CASSFGGRGMFF.

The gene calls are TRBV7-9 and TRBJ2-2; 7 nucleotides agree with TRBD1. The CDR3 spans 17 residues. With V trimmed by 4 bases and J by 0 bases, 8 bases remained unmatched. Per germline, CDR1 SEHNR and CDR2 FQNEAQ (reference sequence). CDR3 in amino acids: CASSSRWDSPNTGELFF. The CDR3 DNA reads TGTGCCAGCAGCTCGCGTTGGGACAGTCCGAACACCGGGGAGCTGTTTTTT.

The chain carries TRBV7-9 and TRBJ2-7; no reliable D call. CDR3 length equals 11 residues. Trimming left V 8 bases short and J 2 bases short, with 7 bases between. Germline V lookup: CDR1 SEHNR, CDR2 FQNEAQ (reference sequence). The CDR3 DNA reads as TGTGCCAGCCAAAACACCTACGAGCAGTACTTC. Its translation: CASQNTYEQYF.

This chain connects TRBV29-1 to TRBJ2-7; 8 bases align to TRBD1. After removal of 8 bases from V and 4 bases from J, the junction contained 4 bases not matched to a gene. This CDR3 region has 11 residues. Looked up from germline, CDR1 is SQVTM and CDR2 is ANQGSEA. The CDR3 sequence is CSQGQGYEQYF. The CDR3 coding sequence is TGCAGCCAAGGACAGGGATACGAGCAGTACTTC.

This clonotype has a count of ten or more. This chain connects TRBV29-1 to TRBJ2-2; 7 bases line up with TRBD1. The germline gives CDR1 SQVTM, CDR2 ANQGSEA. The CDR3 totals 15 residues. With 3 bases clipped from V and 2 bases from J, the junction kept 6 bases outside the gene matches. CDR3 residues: CSVDSGTDNTGELFF. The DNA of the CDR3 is TGCAGCGTTGATTCCGGGACAGACAACACCGGGGAGCTGTTTTTT.

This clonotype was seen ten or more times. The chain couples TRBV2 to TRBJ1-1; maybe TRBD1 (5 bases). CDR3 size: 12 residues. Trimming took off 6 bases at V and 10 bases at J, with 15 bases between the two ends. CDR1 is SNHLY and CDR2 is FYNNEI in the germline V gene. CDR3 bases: TGTGCCAGCAGGGCTGACAGTGGGGTAGCTTTCTTT. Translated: CASRADSGVAFF.

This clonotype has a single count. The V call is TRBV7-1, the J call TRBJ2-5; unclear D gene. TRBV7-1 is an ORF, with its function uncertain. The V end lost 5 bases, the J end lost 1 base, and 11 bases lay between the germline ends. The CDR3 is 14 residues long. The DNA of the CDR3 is TGTGCCAGCAGCCGCACACCAACCCAAGAGACCCAGTACTTC. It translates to CASSRTPTQETQYF.